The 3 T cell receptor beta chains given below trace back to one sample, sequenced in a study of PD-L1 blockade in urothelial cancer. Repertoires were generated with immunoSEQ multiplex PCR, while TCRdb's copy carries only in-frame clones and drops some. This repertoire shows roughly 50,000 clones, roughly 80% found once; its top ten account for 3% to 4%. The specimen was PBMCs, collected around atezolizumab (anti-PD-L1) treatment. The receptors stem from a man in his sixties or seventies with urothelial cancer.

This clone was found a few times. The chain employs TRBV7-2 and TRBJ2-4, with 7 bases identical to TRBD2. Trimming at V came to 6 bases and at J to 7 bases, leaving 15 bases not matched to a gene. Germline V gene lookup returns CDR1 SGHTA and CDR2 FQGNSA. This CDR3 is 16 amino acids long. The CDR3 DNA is TGTGCCAGCAGTCTTCTGGGCGGGGGTAGAGTGAACATTCAGTACTTC. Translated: CASSLLGGGRVNIQYF.

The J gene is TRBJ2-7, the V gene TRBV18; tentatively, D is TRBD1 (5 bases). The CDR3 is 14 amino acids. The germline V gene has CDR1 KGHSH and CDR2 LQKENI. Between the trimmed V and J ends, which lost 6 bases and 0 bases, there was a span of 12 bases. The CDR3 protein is CASSHDRNSYEQYF. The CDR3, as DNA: TGTGCCAGCTCTCATGACAGAAACTCCTACGAGCAGTACTTC.

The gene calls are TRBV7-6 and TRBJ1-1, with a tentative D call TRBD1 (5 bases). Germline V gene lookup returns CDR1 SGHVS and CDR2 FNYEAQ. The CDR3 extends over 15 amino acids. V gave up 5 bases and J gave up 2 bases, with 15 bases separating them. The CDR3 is CASSPPGGANTEAFF. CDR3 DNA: TGTGCCAGCAGCCCCCCCGGCGGGGCAAACACTGAAGCTTTCTTT.